The present T cell receptor beta chain was sequenced within a study of PD-1 blockade in classical Hodgkin lymphoma. Study outcomes and limitations: The study found that TCR diversity rose significantly by C4D1 in CD4+ but not CD8+ cells.

Generated by immunoSEQ multiplex PCR, the TCRdb table keeps only in-frame clones and is missing some. The sample includes about 85,000 clones, around 90% of them seen just once. This clone turned up a few times. Its specificity is unknown. Brentuximab vedotin exposure varied among the patients, all of whom had relapsed after autologous stem cell transplantation. The sequence came from a human donor with classical Hodgkin lymphoma. The specimen was peripheral blood mononuclear cells (PBMCs), collected before the second cycle of nivolumab.

The DNA of the CDR3 is TGTGCCAGCACCCTCCAAGGAGATCAGCCCCAGCATTTT. Residues: CASTLQGDQPQHF. This chain uses TRBV28 with TRBJ1-5; D is unclear. Germline lookup yields CDR1 MDHEN and CDR2 SYDVKM. The CDR3 is 13 residues long. V lost 7 bases and J 5 bases, leaving 12 bases between the germline ends.